The rows below give T cell receptor beta chains drawn from one sample of a study of shared T cell receptors in the human thymus. Data came from immunoSEQ multiplex PCR; TCRdb stores just in-frame clones and leaves some out. The top ten clones hold roughly 0.0089% of a sample with hundreds of thousands of clones, approximately 87% of them seen once. The sample also formed part of further work on human thymus T cells.

The sample was thymocytes. The receptors were sampled from a boy younger than two with a congenital heart defect. The conserved cysteine and the conserved F or W are not part of the CDR3 here. A D gene is named only where the DNA matches it firmly. A clone size is listed for some rows: how often the clone was seen (once, few, many), or a class if it is expanded.

cdr3_aa | j_call | v_call | clone_size | d_call
ASSSKGAEGPTGELF | TRBJ2-2 | TRBV7-9 | - | -
ASSSYRGLGNQPQH | TRBJ1-5 | TRBV28 | - | TRBD1
ASSATRTGGSSYNEQF | TRBJ2-1 | TRBV7-9 | - | -
ASSLSRLAGVDYEQY | TRBJ2-7 | TRBV28 | once | TRBD2
ASSRGFRTEAF | TRBJ1-1 | TRBV5-1 | - | -
ASGGLAPNTGELF | TRBJ2-2 | TRBV12-5 | - | TRBD2
ASSLHRGLWDQPQH | TRBJ1-5 | TRBV28 | - | TRBD1
ATSREQGADYT | TRBJ1-2 | TRBV15 | few | TRBD1
ASNYGTSLGNQPQH | TRBJ1-5 | TRBV19 | - | -
ASYLRRPAIYEQY | TRBJ2-7 | TRBV2 | - | -
ASRQRTSGENIQY | TRBJ2-4 | TRBV28 | - | TRBD2
ASSRHPRAGGVAKNIQY | TRBJ2-4 | TRBV4-3 | - | TRBD2
ASSLSRQLAVYNEQF | TRBJ2-1 | TRBV27 | - | TRBD2
ASSMGQTTNEKLF | TRBJ1-4 | TRBV19 | - | TRBD1
ASSLKAITGTTNEKLF | TRBJ1-4 | TRBV7-3 | - | -
ASSRRGGGEKLF | TRBJ1-4 | TRBV18 | - | -
ASSFRRGPYNYNSPLH | TRBJ1-6 | TRBV7-2 | - | -
ASSKDYFWGEQF | TRBJ2-1 | TRBV6-6 | - | -
ASSLRPSAGTQPYEQY | TRBJ2-7 | TRBV7-2 | once | -
ASSLDDSGSYNEQF | TRBJ2-1 | TRBV5-6 | - | -
ASSVGGAWDTEAF | TRBJ1-1 | TRBV9 | - | -
ASSPRQGAMPSYNEQF | TRBJ2-1 | TRBV18 | - | TRBD1
ASVLIWTDRSNQPQH | TRBJ1-5 | TRBV2 | - | -
ASSLVPSGIKIRDTGELF | TRBJ2-2 | TRBV7-8 | - | TRBD2
ASSIVGRGSFGYT | TRBJ1-2 | TRBV19 | - | -
ASKDRGNGYT | TRBJ1-2 | TRBV27 | - | TRBD1
ASSFRTSGRYNEQF | TRBJ2-1 | TRBV4-3 | once | TRBD2
AWTVHRDRVPSGANVLT | TRBJ2-6 | TRBV30 | - | TRBD1
ASSLGVAGKLGEKLF | TRBJ1-4 | TRBV5-6 | - | -
ASSVSSGYEQY | TRBJ2-7 | TRBV5-1 | few | -
ASSPRDSKYNEQF | TRBJ2-1 | TRBV5-6 | few | -
ASSFPRGAYFQETQY | TRBJ2-5 | TRBV28 | - | -
ASSPKDRGPNTEAF | TRBJ1-1 | TRBV18 | - | TRBD1
ASSLAGSGGAADTQY | TRBJ2-3 | TRBV7-2 | - | TRBD2
ATGLADYNEQF | TRBJ2-1 | TRBV28 | - | TRBD2
ACRRTGGADEQY | TRBJ2-7 | TRBV6-1 | - | TRBD1
ASSLTYRQRYNEQF | TRBJ2-1 | TRBV7-9 | - | -
ASSDRGEQF | TRBJ2-1 | TRBV6-4 | - | -
ATSRAGGFSSTGELF | TRBJ2-2 | TRBV15 | - | TRBD2
ASTGLSGANVLT | TRBJ2-6 | TRBV7-2 | - | -
ASRPRTSYEQY | TRBJ2-7 | TRBV27 | - | -
ASSFPQVSGGADEQF | TRBJ2-1 | TRBV7-2 | - | TRBD2
ASPGGTGTYEQY | TRBJ2-7 | TRBV6-1 | - | TRBD1
AWGRGSAYEQY | TRBJ2-7 | TRBV30 | once | -
AISEPGAHEQY | TRBJ2-7 | TRBV10-3 | - | -
ASRSRVTRSYNSPLH | TRBJ1-6 | TRBV27 | - | -
ATIPRQGNPYEQY | - | TRBV2 | once | TRBD1
ASSRLSGQGATQY | TRBJ2-5 | TRBV7-6 | - | TRBD1
ASRTSGLAGIIAKNIQY | TRBJ2-4 | TRBV28 | - | TRBD2
AWSYKGQGAVEQY | TRBJ2-7 | TRBV30 | - | TRBD1
ASSPLAGASYEQY | TRBJ2-7 | TRBV4-3 | - | TRBD2
ASSGALAGVRNEQF | TRBJ2-1 | TRBV7-2 | - | TRBD2
ASSPNSGTGTYEQY | TRBJ2-7 | TRBV25-1 | - | TRBD1
ASSQDGDRGNEKLF | TRBJ1-4 | TRBV14 | - | TRBD1